This T cell receptor (beta chain) was captured in a study of T cell responses to AZD1222 COVID-19 vaccine. Findings and caveats of the study: Females made up more of the donors, who were largely white British, and clonal diversity may have come out too low.

After removal of 4 bases from V and 6 bases from J, the junction contained 9 bases not matched to a gene. In germline, CDR1 is SGHAT, CDR2 FQDESV (reference sequence). The CDR3 has 16 residues. Pooling of second doses given at about 4 or about 12 weeks was done. Only in-frame clones appear in the TCRdb table, and some are missing; sequencing was by immunoSEQ multiplex PCR. The table includes around 110,000 clones, roughly 87% detected once. The sample holds a few counts of this clone. Its antigen remains unidentified. The TCR sequence derives from an adult who received the AZD1222 COVID-19 vaccine. The rearrangement uses TRBV11-1 and TRBJ2-3, with 11 bases lining up with TRBD1. Sequenced here: peripheral blood, sampled 28 days after the second AZD1222 dose. CDR3 loop: CASSSVLGTGGDTQYF. The CDR3 DNA follows: TGTGCCAGCAGCTCTGTGCTCGGGACAGGGGGGGATACGCAGTATTTT. Full variable domain (rest looked up from reference TRBV11-1 and TRBJ2-3): EAEVAQSPRYKITEKSQAVAFWCDPISGHATLYWYRQILGQGPELLVQFQDESVVDDSQLPKDRFSAERLKGVDSTLKIQPAELGDSAMYLCASSSVLGTGGDTQYFGPGTRLTVL.